This T cell receptor beta chain was observed in a study of cytomegalovirus exposure and HLA in healthy donors. As regards this clone: Its target is not known.

General study points: More than 150 TCR beta chains were listed as cytomegalovirus-associated. Diagnosis of cytomegalovirus status made by the classifier reportedly showed high specificity and sensitivity.

Libraries were prepared by immunoSEQ multiplex PCR; TCRdb keeps only in-frame clonotypes and omits some of them. The data contain about 220,000 clones, about 86% of them seen just once; the ten biggest clones take up less than 3%. Between the trimmed V and J ends, which lost 4 bases and 7 bases, there was a span of 10 bases. CDR1 is MRHNA and CDR2 is SNTAGT in the germline V gene. The CDR3 runs to 13 residues. The source is a man aged 18 to 29 in good health and CMV-seronegative. Material: PBMCs. The rearrangement links TRBV6-4 to TRBJ2-2; D gene unclear. The CDR3 sequence is CASSASEVGELFF. The CDR3 DNA reads TGTGCCAGCAGTGCCTCTGAGGTCGGGGAGCTGTTTTTT.